The clone carrying this TCR beta chain was seen only a few times. The data stem from a study of shared T cell receptors in the human thymus. Clones were sequenced by immunoSEQ multiplex PCR, and TCRdb holds only the in-frame ones, with some missing. The data contain almost 550,000 clones, around 78% of them singletons. Germline CDR1 is KGHSH and CDR2 is LQKENI. With 6 bases clipped from V and 0 bases from J, the junction kept 11 bases outside the gene matches. CDR3 length equals 16 residues. These data also formed part of another study, on human thymus T cells. That paper adds: During corrective heart surgery, resections were taken, and the thymus tissue came from them. Gene usage for V and J segments appeared biased in thymic and blood repertoires. What related research reported was that thymic repertoires overlapped highly among unrelated individuals.

This chain uses TRBV18 with TRBJ2-7, with 7 bases aligning to TRBD2. The receptor was isolated from a boy younger than two with a congenital heart defect. The sequencing input was thymocytes. CDR3 sequence reads: CASSLKIGRSSYEQYF. The CDR3 region has the DNA TGTGCCAGCTCCCTCAAAATCGGGAGGTCCTCCTACGAGCAGTACTTC.